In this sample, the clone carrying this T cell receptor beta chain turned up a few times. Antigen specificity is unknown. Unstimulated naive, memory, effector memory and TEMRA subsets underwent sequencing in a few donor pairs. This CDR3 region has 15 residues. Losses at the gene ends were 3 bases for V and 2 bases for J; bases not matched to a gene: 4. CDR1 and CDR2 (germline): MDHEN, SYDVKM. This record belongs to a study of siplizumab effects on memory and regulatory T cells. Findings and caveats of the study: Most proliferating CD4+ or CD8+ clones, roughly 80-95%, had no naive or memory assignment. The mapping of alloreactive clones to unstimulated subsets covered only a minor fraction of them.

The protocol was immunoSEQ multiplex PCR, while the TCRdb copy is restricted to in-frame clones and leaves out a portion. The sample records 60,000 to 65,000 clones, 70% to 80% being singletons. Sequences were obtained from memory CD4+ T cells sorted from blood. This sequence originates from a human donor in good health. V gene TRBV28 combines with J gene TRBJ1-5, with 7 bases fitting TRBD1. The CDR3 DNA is TGTGCCAGCAGTTTCGCCAGGGGGGGCAATCAGCCCCAGCATTTT. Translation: CASSFARGGNQPQHF.